The 21 T cell receptor beta chains presented below share a single source sample, sequenced in a study of CD8 T cells in ankylosing spondylitis. General study findings and limits: What seemed typical of ankylosing spondylitis blood was a TCR beta motif built from fewer than ten highly homologous variants.

TCRdb redid the calling of the 5' RACE reads with MiXCR, one entry per CDR3 protein. The sample carries roughly 440,000 distinct CDR3 sequences, roughly 18% recorded once. No antigens are known for them. Sequenced input: blood, either unsorted or a sorted T cell fraction (not recorded which). These receptors were collected from a male donor with ankylosing spondylitis.

This clonotype was picked up a small number of times. The V call is TRBV6-2 or TRBV6-3, the J call TRBJ2-1, with 10 bases matching TRBD2. Germline CDR1 is MNHEY and CDR2 is SVGEGT. The CDR3 has 16 amino acids. The trim removed 5 bases at V and 2 bases at J, leaving 6 bases unmatched. The chain's CDR3 is CASSGTSDRPYNEQFF. The CDR3, as DNA: TGTGCCAGCAGTGGGACTAGCGACCGACCCTACAATGAGCAGTTCTTC.

This clonotype has at least ten counts. The rearrangement links TRBV7-9 to TRBJ2-1, with D possibly being TRBD1 (5 bases). The length of the CDR3 is 16 residues. Between the trimmed V and J ends, which lost 5 bases and 5 bases, there was a span of 19 bases. The V gene's germline CDR1 is SEHNR and CDR2 FQNEAQ (reference sequence). Here the CDR3 DNA reads TGTGCCAGCAGCCTCCTCAGGGCCTTCCAGAACAATGAGCAGTTCTTC. This codes for CASSLLRAFQNNEQFF.

This clonotype appeared a few times. In DNA form, the CDR3 reads TGTGCCAGCACCGCTGGGACTAGCGGGAAGGCCCCCGAGCAGTACTTC. Its protein is CASTAGTSGKAPEQYF. The chain joins TRBV12-3 or TRBV12-4 to TRBJ2-7; 13 bases are shared with TRBD2. This CDR3 spans 16 amino acids. Trimming at V came to 7 bases and at J to 6 bases, leaving 12 bases not matched to a gene.

This clonotype was detected a few times. The chain recombines TRBV29-1 with TRBJ2-5; D not certain. V was pared by 4 bases and J by 1 base, with 13 bases between. CDR1 and CDR2 (germline): SQVTM, ANQGSEA. CDR3 length: 14 residues. CDR3 sequence: CSVVPPEAQETQYF. The CDR3, as DNA: TGCAGCGTTGTTCCCCCCGAGGCCCAAGAGACCCAGTACTTC.

This clonotype was seen at least ten times. The chain couples TRBV5-1 to TRBJ2-1; 9 bases are shared with TRBD2. V gave up 9 bases and J gave up 6 bases; unmatched junction bases: 10. The germline gives CDR1 SGHRS, CDR2 YFSETQ. The CDR3 extends over 14 amino acids. The CDR3 nucleotides read TGCGCCACCCAGAGCGGGGGGCGAATCAATGAGCAGTTCTTC. This translates into CATQSGGRINEQFF.

The CDR3 DNA reads as TGCAGCGTTGAAGGGAGGGACTCGAACACCGGGGAGCTGTTTTTT. Amino acids: CSVEGRDSNTGELFF. This chain links TRBV29-1 with TRBJ2-2; a weak D match, TRBD2 (6 bases). The CDR3 has 15 residues. V gave up 1 base and J gave up 0 bases, with 9 bases separating them. Germline V gene sequence: CDR1 SQVTM, CDR2 ANQGSEA.

This clonotype occurred many times. CDR3 sequence reads: CAISGSGRGPSYEQYF. The DNA of the CDR3 is TGTGCCATCAGTGGTTCTGGCAGGGGGCCTTCCTACGAGCAGTACTTC. The rearrangement joins TRBV10-3 to TRBJ2-7, with 8 bases identical to TRBD1. V shed 4 bases, J shed 1 base, and the junction held 9 bases outside the gene matches. There are 16 residues in the CDR3. Germline V lookup: CDR1 ENHRY, CDR2 SYGVKD.

The chain joins TRBV11-3 to TRBJ2-3; D is tentatively TRBD1 or TRBD2 (6 bases each). V lost 5 bases, J lost 6 bases, and 15 bases lay in between. This CDR3 is 14 amino acids long. CDR1 is SGHNT and CDR2 is YENEEA in the germline V gene. The CDR3 loop reads CASSPRGPSDTQYF. CDR3 coding DNA: TGTGCCAGCAGCCCCCGGGGGCCCTCGGATACGCAGTATTTT.

The J gene is TRBJ2-1, the V gene TRBV25-1; D gene unclear. CDR1 and CDR2 (germline): MGHDK, SYGVNS. Between the trimmed V and J ends, which lost 3 bases and 13 bases, there was a span of 16 bases. The CDR3 contains 13 residues. CDR3 bases: TGTGCCAGCAGTGACAGCAACGGTCCTGAACAGTTCTTC. It is translated as CASSDSNGPEQFF.

This clonotype was counted many times. The rearrangement joins TRBV27 to TRBJ2-2, with TRBD1 identical over 8 bases. This CDR3 spans 15 amino acids. V was clipped by 5 bases and J by 4 bases; unmatched bases: 6. Germline values: CDR1 MNHEY, CDR2 SMNVEV (reference sequence). For the CDR3, the DNA is TGTGCCAGCAGTAGGACAGGGAGGATCACCGGGGAGCTGTTTTTT. Its translation is CASSRTGRITGELFF.

This chain joins TRBV30 and TRBJ1-1, with 7 positions matching TRBD1. This CDR3 is 15 amino acids long. V lost 1 base to trimming and J lost 5 bases; unmatched junction nucleotides: 10. Germline V gives CDR1 GTSNPN, CDR2 SVGIG (reference sequence). This CDR3 is CAWSAYLGGRTEAFF. The CDR3 nucleotides are TGTGCCTGGAGTGCTTACTTAGGGGGCCGGACTGAAGCTTTCTTT.

The chain carries TRBV2 and TRBJ1-4; D not resolved. CDR1 and CDR2 (germline): SNHLY, FYNNEI. This CDR3 spans 16 amino acids. The V and J ends lost 4 bases and 5 bases respectively, with 17 bases between them. CDR3 sequence (DNA): TGTGCCAGCAGTGTGCACGATAAGCTACCGAATGAAAAACTGTTTTTT. Its translation: CASSVHDKLPNEKLFF.

In this sample, this clonotype turned up a few times. V gene TRBV28 combines with J gene TRBJ1-6; D is perhaps TRBD1 (6 bases). Trimming removed 11 bases from V and 7 bases from J, with 18 bases in between. The CDR3 sequence is 14 residues long. Germline V CDR1 and CDR2: MDHEN, SYDVKM. For the CDR3, the DNA is TGTGCCGCCGGGGTCCGGGACAAAAATTCACCCCTCCACTTT. This gives the protein CAAGVRDKNSPLHF.

The chain carries TRBV4-1 and TRBJ1-4; no definite D call. This CDR3 comprises 15 residues. CDR1 is MGHRA and CDR2 is YSYEKL in the germline V gene. Trimming took 4 bases from V and 7 from J, leaving 16 bases between them. CDR3 residues: CASSLRNPVGEKLFF. CDR3 sequence (DNA): TGCGCCAGCAGCCTACGGAACCCTGTGGGTGAAAAACTGTTTTTT.

This clonotype was detected a few times. This chain connects TRBV9 to TRBJ1-6; the D is unclear. The CDR3 is made up of 17 amino acids. With 3 bases removed from V and 0 bases from J, the gap between germline ends came to 13 bases. From germline, CDR1 is SGDLS and CDR2 YYNGEE. The CDR3 loop is CASSGGNSNSYNSPLHF. The CDR3 bases are TGTGCCAGCAGCGGGGGAAACAGCAACTCCTATAATTCACCCCTCCACTTT.

This clonotype was detected a few times. V gene TRBV13 combines with J gene TRBJ2-5, with 11 bases aligning to TRBD1. The CDR3 covers 16 residues. Germline V CDR1 and CDR2: PRHDT, FYEKMQ (reference sequence). V lost 4 bases, J lost 5 bases, and 9 bases stayed unmatched. The CDR3 is CASSSLGQGAGETQYF. The CDR3 DNA sequence: TGTGCCAGCAGCTCTCTAGGACAGGGGGCTGGGGAGACCCAGTACTTC. The full variable domain, in which reference TRBV13 and TRBJ2-5 provide the parts outside the CDR3, is AAGVIQSPRHLIKEKRETATLKCYPIPRHDTVYWYQQGPGQDPQFLISFYEKMQSDKGSIPDRFSAQQFSDYHSELNMSSLELGDSALYFCASSSLGQGAGETQYFGPGTRLLVL.

The chain combines TRBV5-1 with TRBJ2-2, with 7 bases aligning to TRBD1. The junction had 6 bases not matched to a gene; V was cut back by 1 base and J by 6 bases. This CDR3 spans 15 amino acids. In germline, CDR1 is SGHRS, CDR2 YFSETQ. DNA for the CDR3: TGCGCCAGCAGCTTGACAGGGGATAGGTCCGGGGAGCTGTTTTTT. Its protein product is CASSLTGDRSGELFF.

The V gene is TRBV2, the J gene TRBJ2-3; D remains unclear. Germline CDR1 and CDR2: SNHLY and FYNNEI. V was pared by 10 bases and J by 2 bases, with 16 bases between. CDR3 length equals 14 residues. The CDR3 here is CATRFGRYTDTQYF. CDR3 nucleotides: TGTGCCACTCGTTTTGGCAGATACACAGATACGCAGTATTTT. The whole variable domain, filled in from reference TRBV2 and TRBJ2-3, reads EPEVTQTPSHQVTQMGQEVILRCVPISNHLYFYWYRQILGQKVEFLVSFYNNEISEKSEIFDDQFSVERPDGSNFTLKIRSTKLEDSAMYFCATRFGRYTDTQYFGPGTRLTVL.

This clonotype turned up a few times. The chain joins TRBV12-3 or TRBV12-4 to TRBJ2-1, with 9 nucleotides matching TRBD2. V shed 6 bases and J 8 bases; nucleotides not matched to a gene: 8. The CDR3 runs 14 residues. CDR3 loop: CASRVAGAGDEQFF. The CDR3 nucleotides read TGTGCCAGCAGGGTAGCGGGGGCCGGGGATGAGCAGTTCTTC.

The rearrangement uses TRBV6-1 and TRBJ1-5, with D hard to call. The V end lost 6 bases, the J end lost 2 bases, and 11 bases lay between the germline ends. This CDR3 has 14 amino acids. Per the germline V gene, CDR1 is MNHNS and CDR2 is SASEGT. In DNA form, the CDR3 reads TGTGCCAGCAGCAATTTGGATGGCAATCAGCCCCAGCATTTT. This codes for CASSNLDGNQPQHF.

The CDR3 here is CASSQSGETSGKYF. The DNA of the CDR3 is TGTGCCAGCAGCCAGTCGGGGGAGACTAGCGGAAAGTACTTC. The chain links TRBV4-2 to TRBJ2-7; 9 bases are shared with TRBD2. This CDR3 contains 14 residues. Germline CDR1 LGHNA, CDR2 YNFKEQ. V lost 3 bases to trimming and J lost 11 bases; unmatched junction nucleotides: 11.